Listed here are 20 T cell receptor beta chains from one sample, sequenced in a study of cytomegalovirus exposure and HLA in healthy donors. The data were produced by immunoSEQ multiplex PCR, yet TCRdb's version contains in-frame clones alone and is incomplete. In the table there are a few hundred thousand clones, 88% of which are singletons. Sample: PBMCs. The receptors derive from a man aged 25-45 years in good health and CMV-seronegative.

The chain couples TRBV5-1 to TRBJ2-5; 12 positions match TRBD2. V gave up 3 bases and J gave up 5 bases; unmatched junction bases: 8. From germline, CDR1 is SGHRS and CDR2 YFSETQ. CDR3 size: 16 residues. The DNA of the CDR3 is TGCGCCAGCAGCTCCCCTTCTAGCGGGGGGGATGAGACCCAGTACTTC. Translated: CASSSPSSGGDETQYF.

This clone showed up just once. The genes are TRBV11-2 and TRBJ2-2, with 12 nucleotides matching TRBD2. Germline V gene lookup returns CDR1 SGHAT and CDR2 FQNNGV. The CDR3 is made up of 17 amino acids. The V segment lost 5 bases and the J segment 4 bases; nucleotides outside the gene matches: 8. The CDR3 DNA is TGTGCCAGCAGCCCGAAAAGACTAGCGGGGGCCACCGGGGAGCTGTTTTTT. Translation: CASSPKRLAGATGELFF.

CDR3 sequence: CASSEGQGNYGYTF. In DNA, the CDR3 is TGTGCCAGCAGTGAGGGACAGGGAAACTATGGCTACACCTTC. The chain uses TRBV6-5 and TRBJ1-2, with 9 bases aligning to TRBD1. The CDR3 is made up of 14 amino acids. Germline lookup yields CDR1 MNHEY and CDR2 SVGAGI. V gave up 5 bases and J gave up 2 bases; unmatched junction bases: 3.

CDR3 amino acids: CASGGETLNSPLHF. The DNA for the CDR3 is TGTGCCAGCGGCGGGGAGACGCTTAATTCACCCCTCCACTTT. The J gene is TRBJ1-6, the V gene TRBV9; D not certain. Trimming removed 7 bases at V and 6 bases at J, with 14 bases between. The germline CDR1 and CDR2 sequences are SGDLS and YYNGEE. This CDR3 comprises 14 residues.

The gene calls are TRBV4-3 and TRBJ2-1, with a weak D call TRBD1 (6 bases). Per the germline V gene, CDR1 is LGHNA and CDR2 is YSLEER. Trimming removed 3 bases from V and 3 bases from J, with 18 bases in between. This CDR3 region has 17 residues. The CDR3 sequence is CASSHQYGTPNYNEQFF. The CDR3 coding sequence is TGCGCCAGCAGCCATCAGTACGGGACACCTAACTACAATGAGCAGTTCTTC.

This chain uses TRBV25-1 with TRBJ1-4; D unresolved. The CDR3 has 14 amino acids. V was clipped by 3 bases and J by 4 bases, with 9 bases between them. CDR1 is MGHDK, CDR2 SYGVNS, per germline. CDR3 protein: CASSEWQRNEKLFF. CDR3 nucleotide sequence: TGTGCCAGCAGTGAGTGGCAGCGTAATGAAAAACTGTTTTTT.

The genes are TRBV4-2 and TRBJ2-1, with D uncertain. The CDR3 loop spans 15 amino acids. Germline V gene sequence: CDR1 LGHNA, CDR2 YNFKEQ. The V gene lost 1 base and the J gene lost 6 bases, with 13 bases spanning the gap. Here the CDR3 DNA reads TGTGCCAGCAGCCAAGCCGCCCCCCGAGGCAATGAGCAGTTCTTC. Protein sequence: CASSQAAPRGNEQFF.

The J gene is TRBJ1-1, the V gene TRBV30; 9 nucleotides align to TRBD1. This CDR3 is built from 12 residues. V dropped 7 bases and J dropped 5; count of bases not matched to a gene: 5. Per germline, CDR1 GTSNPN and CDR2 SVGIG (reference sequence). CDR3 sequence (DNA): TGTGCCTTGGGACAGGGAAGAACTGAAGCTTTCTTT. Protein sequence: CALGQGRTEAFF. Filled out from reference TRBV30 and TRBJ1-1, the complete variable domain reads SQTIHQWPATLVQPVGSPLSLECTVEGTSNPNLYWYRQAAGRGLQLLFYSVGIGQISSEVPQNLSASRPQDRQFILSSKKLLLSDSGFYLCALGQGRTEAFFGQGTRLTVV.

The J gene is TRBJ1-1, the V gene TRBV29-1, with no clear D. Germline CDR1 SQVTM, CDR2 ANQGSEA. With 4 bases removed from V and 2 bases from J, the gap between germline ends came to 11 bases. The CDR3 loop spans 13 amino acids. The CDR3 is CSVGFRDNTEAFF. The CDR3 nucleotides are TGCAGCGTTGGATTCCGGGATAACACTGAAGCTTTCTTT.

This sequence joins TRBV7-9 and TRBJ2-2, with TRBD2 identical over 8 bases. V lost 4 bases, J lost 7 bases, and 11 bases stayed unmatched. CDR3 length equals 16 residues. Germline assignment: CDR1 SEHNR and CDR2 FQNEAQ (reference sequence). CDR3 sequence reads: CASSSPGLGISGELFF. Written as DNA, the CDR3 is TGTGCCAGCAGCTCTCCGGGACTAGGGATTAGCGGGGAGCTGTTTTTT.

The rearrangement joins TRBV19 to TRBJ2-2; 7 bases are a match to TRBD2. The CDR3 runs 14 residues. Trimming at V came to 8 bases and at J to 0 bases, leaving 3 bases not matched to a gene. Germline CDR1 and CDR2: LNHDA and SQIVND (reference sequence). The CDR3 region has the DNA TGTGCCAGTCGACTAGCCTCGAACACCGGGGAGCTGTTTTTT. Its protein is CASRLASNTGELFF.

In the case of this clone: Additional DNA sequences in this sample encode the identical CDR3. The chain is built from TRBV7-2 and TRBJ1-6; D unresolved. The germline V gene has CDR1 SGHTA and CDR2 FQGNSA. V was pared by 3 bases and J by 7 bases, with 7 bases between. The CDR3 is 13 amino acids. Here the CDR3 DNA reads TGTGCCAGCAGCTTTAGAGGGAATTCACCCCTCCACTTT. Protein sequence: CASSFRGNSPLHF.

This clone has a handful of counts. The CDR3, as DNA: TGTGCCAGTAGGAGGACAGGGTCTCCTGGGGCCAACGTCCTGACTTTC. This codes for CASRRTGSPGANVLTF. The rearrangement uses TRBV19 and TRBJ2-6; TRBD1 agrees at 8 bases. V was pared by 6 bases and J by 2 bases, with 6 bases of the junction left unmatched. The CDR3 extends over 16 amino acids. Germline CDR1 reads LNHDA; CDR2 reads SQIVND (reference sequence).

V usage is TRBV2 and J usage is TRBJ1-6; weak D call: TRBD1 (6 bases). V lost 7 bases and J 6 bases, leaving 10 bases between the germline ends. The germline gives CDR1 SNHLY, CDR2 FYNNEI. CDR3 length: 13 residues. The CDR3 here is CASIWGPNSPLHF. The DNA for the CDR3 is TGTGCCAGCATCTGGGGGCCTAATTCACCCCTCCACTTT.

J is TRBJ1-6 and V is TRBV5-1; D might be TRBD1 (5 bases). The germline gives CDR1 SGHRS, CDR2 YFSETQ. V dropped 4 bases and J dropped 0 bases, with 14 bases sitting between them. This CDR3 region has 17 residues. The chain's CDR3 is CASSRQTLSSYNSPLHF. The DNA for the CDR3 is TGCGCCAGCAGCCGACAGACTCTTAGCTCCTATAATTCACCCCTCCACTTT.

This clone was detected only once. This chain joins TRBV7-9 and TRBJ1-3; D might be TRBD1 (6 bases). Trimming removed 4 bases at V and 2 bases at J, with 9 bases between. Germline V gene sequence: CDR1 SEHNR, CDR2 FQNEAQ (reference sequence). This CDR3 region has 14 residues. The DNA for the CDR3 is TGTGCCAGCAGCTCCTGGACAGCTGGAAACACCATATATTTT. It specifies CASSSWTAGNTIYF.

V usage is TRBV4-1 and J usage is TRBJ2-3, with 7 bases identical to TRBD2. The CDR3 extends over 13 amino acids. Trimming removed 6 bases from V and 5 bases from J; junction bases left unmatched: 5. The V gene's germline CDR1 is MGHRA and CDR2 YSYEKL. The CDR3 sequence is CASRSGGVDTQYF. The CDR3 DNA reads as TGCGCCAGCAGGTCGGGGGGAGTAGATACGCAGTATTTT.

This chain connects TRBV7-7 to TRBJ1-1; D is uncertain. The CDR3 is made up of 13 amino acids. The V end lost 3 bases, the J end lost 3 bases, and 8 bases lay between the germline ends. Germline V lookup: CDR1 SSHAT, CDR2 FNYEAQ (reference sequence). CDR3 DNA sequence: TGTGCCAGCAGCTTGGGAGAGGACACTGAAGCTTTCTTT. Protein sequence: CASSLGEDTEAFF.

V is TRBV27 and J is TRBJ2-1, with 9 bases that match TRBD2. The CDR3 length is 17 residues. Germline CDR1 reads MNHEY; CDR2 reads SMNVEV (reference sequence). The V segment lost 2 bases and the J segment 4 bases; nucleotides outside the gene matches: 9. The DNA for the CDR3 is TGTGCCAGCAGTTTAATCCCGGGGCTAGCGGGGTACAATGAGCAGTTCTTC. This sequence encodes CASSLIPGLAGYNEQFF.

The chain joins TRBV4-2 to TRBJ1-1, with D maybe TRBD1 (6 bases). The CDR3 loop spans 14 amino acids. The germline gives CDR1 LGHNA, CDR2 YNFKEQ. Trimming took 6 bases from V and 5 from J, leaving 16 bases between them. CDR3 protein: CASRQHREGTEAFF. CDR3 DNA: TGTGCCAGCAGGCAACACAGGGAGGGAACTGAAGCTTTCTTT.